This T cell receptor beta chain was retrieved from a study of T cell changes during pregnancy in multiple sclerosis. The CDR3 is 16 amino acids. J gave up 4 bases and V 6 bases, and 14 bases lay outside the gene matches. Germline CDR1 LNHDA, CDR2 SQIVND (reference sequence). Profiling relied on immunoSEQ multiplex PCR, and the TCRdb table lists in-frame clones only, not all of them. Of some 56,000 clones listed, around 93% are singletons. The rearrangement joins TRBV19 to TRBJ1-1; 7 bases align to TRBD1. The sequence derives from a female donor with multiple sclerosis, enrolled in a pregnancy study. The sequencing here drew on CD4+ T cells from peripheral blood mononuclear cells, taken after pregnancy. The CDR3 DNA follows: TGTGCCAGTAGGGTGAACCGACAGGGAGGAGGCACTGAAGCTTTCTTT. Translated, it gives CASRVNRQGGGTEAFF.